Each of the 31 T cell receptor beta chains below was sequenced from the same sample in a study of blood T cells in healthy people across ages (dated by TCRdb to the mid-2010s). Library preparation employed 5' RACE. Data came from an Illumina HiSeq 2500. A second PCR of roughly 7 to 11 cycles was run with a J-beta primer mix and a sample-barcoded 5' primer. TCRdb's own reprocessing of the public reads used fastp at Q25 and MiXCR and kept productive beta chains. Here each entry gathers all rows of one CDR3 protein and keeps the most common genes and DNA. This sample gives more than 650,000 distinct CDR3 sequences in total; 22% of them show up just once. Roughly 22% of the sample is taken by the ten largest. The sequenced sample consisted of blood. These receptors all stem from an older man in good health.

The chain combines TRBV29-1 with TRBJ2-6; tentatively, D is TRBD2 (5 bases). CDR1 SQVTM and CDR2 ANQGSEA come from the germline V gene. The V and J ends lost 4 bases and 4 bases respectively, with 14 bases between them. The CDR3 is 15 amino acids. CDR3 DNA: TGCAGCGTTGCTCTGCCGGGGAGCGGGGCCAACGTCCTGACTTTC. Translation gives CSVALPGSGANVLTF. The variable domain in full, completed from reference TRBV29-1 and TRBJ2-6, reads SAVISQKPSRDICQRGTSLTIQCQVDSQVTMMFWYRQQPGQSLTLIATANQGSEATYESGFVIDKFPISRPNLTFSTLTVSNMSPEDSSIYLCSVALPGSGANVLTFGAGSRLTVL.

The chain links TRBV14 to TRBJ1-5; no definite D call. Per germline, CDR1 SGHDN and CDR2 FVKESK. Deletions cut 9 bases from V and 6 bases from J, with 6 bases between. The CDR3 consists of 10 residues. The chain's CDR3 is CASQSQPQHF. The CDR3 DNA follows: TGTGCCAGTCAAAGTCAGCCCCAGCATTTT.

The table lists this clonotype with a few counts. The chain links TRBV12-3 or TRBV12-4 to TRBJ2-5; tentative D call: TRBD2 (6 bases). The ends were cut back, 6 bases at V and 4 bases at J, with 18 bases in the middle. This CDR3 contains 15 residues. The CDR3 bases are TGTGCCAGCAGCGCTTCAACTAGCAGATCAGAGACCCAGTACTTC. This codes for CASSASTSRSETQYF.

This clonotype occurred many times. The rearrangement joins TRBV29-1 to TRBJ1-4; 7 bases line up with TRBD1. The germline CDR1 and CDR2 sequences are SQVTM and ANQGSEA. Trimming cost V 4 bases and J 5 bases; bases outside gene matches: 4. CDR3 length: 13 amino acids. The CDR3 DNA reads TGCAGCGTTGGGGACAGAAGAAATGAAAAACTGTTTTTT. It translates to CSVGDRRNEKLFF.

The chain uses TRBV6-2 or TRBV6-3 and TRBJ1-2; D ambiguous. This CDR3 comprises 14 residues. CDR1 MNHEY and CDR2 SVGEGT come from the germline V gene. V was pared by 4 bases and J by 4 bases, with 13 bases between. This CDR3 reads CASSSRTAFYGYTF. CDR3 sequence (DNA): TGTGCCAGCAGTTCCAGGACGGCTTTCTATGGCTACACCTTC.

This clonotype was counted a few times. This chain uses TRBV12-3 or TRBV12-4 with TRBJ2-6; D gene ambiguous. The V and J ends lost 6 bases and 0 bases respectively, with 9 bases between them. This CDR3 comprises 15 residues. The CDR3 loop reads CASRETASGANVLTF. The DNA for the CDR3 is TGTGCCAGCAGGGAAACAGCCTCTGGGGCCAACGTCCTGACTTTC.

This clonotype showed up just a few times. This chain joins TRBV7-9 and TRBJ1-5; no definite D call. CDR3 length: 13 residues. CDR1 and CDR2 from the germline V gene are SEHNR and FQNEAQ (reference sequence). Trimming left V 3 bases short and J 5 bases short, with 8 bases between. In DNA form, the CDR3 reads TGTGCCAGCAGCTTCATGATTGATCAGCCCCAGCATTTT. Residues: CASSFMIDQPQHF.

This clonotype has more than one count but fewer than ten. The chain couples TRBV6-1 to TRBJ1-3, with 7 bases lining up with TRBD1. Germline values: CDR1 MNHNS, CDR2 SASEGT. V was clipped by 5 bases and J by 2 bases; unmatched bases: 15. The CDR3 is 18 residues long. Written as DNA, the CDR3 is TGTGCCAGCAGTCCGGACAGGCCAAGGGGTACGGCTGGAAACACCATATATTTT. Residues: CASSPDRPRGTAGNTIYF.

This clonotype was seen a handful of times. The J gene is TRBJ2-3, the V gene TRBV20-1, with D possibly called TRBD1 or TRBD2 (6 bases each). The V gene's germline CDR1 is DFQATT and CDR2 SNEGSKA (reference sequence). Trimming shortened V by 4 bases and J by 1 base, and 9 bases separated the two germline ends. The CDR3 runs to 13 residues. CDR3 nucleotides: TGCAGTGCTATGGGGGGCGGCACAGATACGCAGTATTTT. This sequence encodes CSAMGGGTDTQYF.

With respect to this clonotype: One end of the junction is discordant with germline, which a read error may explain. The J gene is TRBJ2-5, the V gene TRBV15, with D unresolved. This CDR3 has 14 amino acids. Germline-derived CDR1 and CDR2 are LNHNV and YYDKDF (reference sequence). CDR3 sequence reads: CAASRPQSQETQYF. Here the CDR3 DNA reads TGTGCCGCCAGCAGACCCCAATCCCAAGAGACCCAGTACTTC.

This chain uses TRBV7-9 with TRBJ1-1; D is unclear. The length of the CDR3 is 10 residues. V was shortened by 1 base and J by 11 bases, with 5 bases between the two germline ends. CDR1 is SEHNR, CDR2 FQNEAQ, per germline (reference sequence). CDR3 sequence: CASSLVGAFF. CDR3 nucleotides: TGTGCCAGCAGCTTAGTTGGCGCTTTCTTT.

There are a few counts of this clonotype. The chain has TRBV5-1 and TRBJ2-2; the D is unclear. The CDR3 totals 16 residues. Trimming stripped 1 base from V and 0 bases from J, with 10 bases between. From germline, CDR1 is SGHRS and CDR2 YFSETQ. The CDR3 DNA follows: TGCGCCAGCAGCTTGTTTCCACAGTCGAACACCGGGGAGCTGTTTTTT. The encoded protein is CASSLFPQSNTGELFF.

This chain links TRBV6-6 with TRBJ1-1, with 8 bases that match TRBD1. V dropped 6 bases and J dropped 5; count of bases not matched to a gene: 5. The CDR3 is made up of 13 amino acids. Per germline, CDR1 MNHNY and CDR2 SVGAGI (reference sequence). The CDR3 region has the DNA TGTGCCAGCAGGCTGACAGGGGTAACTGAAGCTTTCTTT. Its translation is CASRLTGVTEAFF.

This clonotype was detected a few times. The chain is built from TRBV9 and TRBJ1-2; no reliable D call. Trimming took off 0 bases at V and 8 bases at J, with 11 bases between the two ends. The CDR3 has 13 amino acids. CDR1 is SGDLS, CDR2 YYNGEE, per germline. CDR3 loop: CASSVEFGGGYTF. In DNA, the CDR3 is TGTGCCAGCAGCGTAGAATTCGGCGGGGGCTACACCTTC.

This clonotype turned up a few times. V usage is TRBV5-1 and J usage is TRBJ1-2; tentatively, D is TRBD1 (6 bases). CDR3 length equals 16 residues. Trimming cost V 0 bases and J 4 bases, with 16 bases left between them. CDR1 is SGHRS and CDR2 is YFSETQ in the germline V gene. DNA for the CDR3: TGCGCCAGCAGCTTGGGGATGGGGGGCGGCTTCTATGGCTACACCTTC. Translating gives CASSLGMGGGFYGYTF.

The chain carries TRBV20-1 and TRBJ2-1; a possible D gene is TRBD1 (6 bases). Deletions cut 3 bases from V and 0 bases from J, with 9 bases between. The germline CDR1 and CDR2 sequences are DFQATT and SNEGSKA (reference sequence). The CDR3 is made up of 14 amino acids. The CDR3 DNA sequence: TGCAGTGCTAGGGGGGACAACTCCTACAATGAGCAGTTCTTC. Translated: CSARGDNSYNEQFF.

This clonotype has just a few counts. DNA for the CDR3: TGCGCCAGCAGCCAAGGCTGGGGGGACACAGATACGCAGTATTTT. Translating gives CASSQGWGDTDTQYF. The chain combines TRBV4-1 with TRBJ2-3; perhaps TRBD2 as D (6 bases). This CDR3 is 15 amino acids long. Germline CDR1 is MGHRA and CDR2 is YSYEKL. Trimming took off 1 base at V and 2 bases at J, with 10 bases between the two ends.

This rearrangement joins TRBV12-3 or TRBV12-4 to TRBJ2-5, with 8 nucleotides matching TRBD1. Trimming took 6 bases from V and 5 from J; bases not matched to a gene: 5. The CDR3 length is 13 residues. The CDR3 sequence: CASSIQGVETQYF. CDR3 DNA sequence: TGTGCCAGCAGCATACAGGGGGTTGAGACCCAGTACTTC.

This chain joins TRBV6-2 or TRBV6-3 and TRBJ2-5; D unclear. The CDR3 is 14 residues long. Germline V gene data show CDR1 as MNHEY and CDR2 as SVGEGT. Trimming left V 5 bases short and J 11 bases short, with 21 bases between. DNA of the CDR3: TGTGCCAGCAGTGTACAGTTTGGAGTCTACGAACAGTACTTC. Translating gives CASSVQFGVYEQYF.

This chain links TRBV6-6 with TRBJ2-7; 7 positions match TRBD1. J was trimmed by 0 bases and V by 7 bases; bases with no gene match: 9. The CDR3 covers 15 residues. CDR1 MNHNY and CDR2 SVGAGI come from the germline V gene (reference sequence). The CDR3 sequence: CASTRTGESSYEQYF. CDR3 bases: TGTGCCAGCACCAGGACAGGTGAAAGCTCCTACGAGCAGTACTTC.

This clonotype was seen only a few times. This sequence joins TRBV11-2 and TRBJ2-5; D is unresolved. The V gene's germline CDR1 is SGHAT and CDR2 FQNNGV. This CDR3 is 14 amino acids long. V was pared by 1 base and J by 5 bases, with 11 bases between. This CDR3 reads CASSLVSGLETQYF. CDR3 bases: TGTGCCAGCAGCTTAGTATCTGGGCTCGAGACCCAGTACTTC.

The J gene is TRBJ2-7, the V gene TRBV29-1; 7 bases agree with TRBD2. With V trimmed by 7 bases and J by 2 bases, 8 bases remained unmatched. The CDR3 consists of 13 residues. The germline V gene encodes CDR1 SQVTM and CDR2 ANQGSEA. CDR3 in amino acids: CSARGGETYEQYF. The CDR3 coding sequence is TGCAGCGCTAGGGGAGGGGAGACCTACGAGCAGTACTTC.

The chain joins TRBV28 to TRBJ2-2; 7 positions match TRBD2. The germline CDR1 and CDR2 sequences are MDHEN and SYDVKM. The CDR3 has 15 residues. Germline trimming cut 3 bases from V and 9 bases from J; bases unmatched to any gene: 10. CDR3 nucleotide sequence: TGTGCCAGCAGTTTTCAGGGCGGGAGAACCAGGGAGCTGTTTTTT. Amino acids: CASSFQGGRTRELFF.

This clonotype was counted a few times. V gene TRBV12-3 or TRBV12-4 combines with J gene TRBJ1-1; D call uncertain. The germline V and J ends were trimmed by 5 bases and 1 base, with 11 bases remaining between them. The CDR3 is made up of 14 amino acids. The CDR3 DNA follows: TGTGCCAGCAGTCCCGGACTACAGAACACTGAAGCTTTCTTT. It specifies CASSPGLQNTEAFF.

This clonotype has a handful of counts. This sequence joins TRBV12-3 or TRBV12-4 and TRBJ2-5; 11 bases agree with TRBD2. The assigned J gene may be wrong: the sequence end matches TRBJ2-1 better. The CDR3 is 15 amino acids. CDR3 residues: CASSSGSGRVNEQFF. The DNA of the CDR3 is TGTGCCAGCAGTTCGGGTAGCGGGAGGGTAAATGAGCAGTTCTTC.

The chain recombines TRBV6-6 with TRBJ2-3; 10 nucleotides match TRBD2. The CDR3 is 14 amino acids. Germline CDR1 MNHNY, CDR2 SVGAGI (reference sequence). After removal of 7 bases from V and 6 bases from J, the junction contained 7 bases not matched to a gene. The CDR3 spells CASTLSGGADTQYF. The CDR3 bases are TGTGCCAGCACCCTGAGCGGGGGGGCCGATACGCAGTATTTT.

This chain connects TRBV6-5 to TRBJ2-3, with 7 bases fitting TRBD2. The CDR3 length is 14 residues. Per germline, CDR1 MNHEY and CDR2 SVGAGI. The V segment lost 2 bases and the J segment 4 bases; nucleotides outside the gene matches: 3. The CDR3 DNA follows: TGTGCCAGCAGTTACGGGAGGGCATCAGATACGCAGTATTTT. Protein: CASSYGRASDTQYF.

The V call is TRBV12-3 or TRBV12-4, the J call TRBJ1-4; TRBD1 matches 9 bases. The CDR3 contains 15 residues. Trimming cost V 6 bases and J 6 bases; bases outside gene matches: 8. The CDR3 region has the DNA TGTGCCAGCAGGCCCTGGACAGGGGAGTATGAAAAACTGTTTTTT. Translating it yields CASRPWTGEYEKLFF.

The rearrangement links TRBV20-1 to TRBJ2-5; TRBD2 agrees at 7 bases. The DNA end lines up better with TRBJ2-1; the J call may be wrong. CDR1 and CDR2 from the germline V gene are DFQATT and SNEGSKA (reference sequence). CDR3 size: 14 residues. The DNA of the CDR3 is TGCAGTACCGTTGCTTCGGGAGGAATATATGAGCAGTTCTTC. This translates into CSTVASGGIYEQFF.

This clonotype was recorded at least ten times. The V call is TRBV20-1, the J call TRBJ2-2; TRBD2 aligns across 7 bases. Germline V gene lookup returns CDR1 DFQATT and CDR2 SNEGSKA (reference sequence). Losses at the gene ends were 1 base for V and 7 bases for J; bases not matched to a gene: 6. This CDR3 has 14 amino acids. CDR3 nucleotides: TGCAGTGCTAGAGTGCGGGAGCTGAGCGGGGAGCTGTTTTTT. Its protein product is CSARVRELSGELFF.

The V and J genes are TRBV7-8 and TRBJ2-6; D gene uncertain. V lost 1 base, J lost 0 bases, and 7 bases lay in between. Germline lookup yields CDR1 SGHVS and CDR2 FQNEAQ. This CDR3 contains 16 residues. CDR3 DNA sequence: TGTGCCAGCAGCTTAGGAGTACGCTCTGGGGCCAACGTCCTGACTTTC. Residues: CASSLGVRSGANVLTF.